This T cell receptor (beta chain) emerged from a study of immunodeficiency (dated by TCRdb to the late 2010s). In terms of the full investigation: Repertoire analysis was done to look for VDJ recombination defects and oligoclonality.

Patients had fewer naive CD4 and especially CD8 T cells, with expanded effector memory subpopulations. CD3+CD4+ T cells were sorted from fresh PBMCs before TCR sequencing. With regard to this clone: Its antigen is currently not known. No base quality information exists; no much larger clone differs at one position.

Relative to germline, V is 6 bases shorter and J is 4 bases shorter, with 9 bases between their ends. The CDR3 starts with the cysteine, ends with the phenylalanine, and has 12 residues. The sequence is cut down to CDR3 DNA, 36 bases in frame from base 1. What the work shows at the level of the full study, not this receptor alone: Between patients and controls, productive entropy and V-J pairing of CD4+ T cells looked similar. Entropy comparisons showed n=3 (open circles) for patients versus healthy controls; a thymic development effect was only suggested as possible. Severe oligoclonality, judged by top-100 and total clonotype frequencies, was seen in patient CD8+ but not CD4+ T cells.

Genomic DNA was isolated using the QIAamp DNA Blood Mini Kit and then sent out for immunoSEQ repertoire analysis. Multiplex PCR was used to amplify CDR3 regions from a standard amount of genomic DNA template. An Illumina platform was used to sequence the PCR products. In the authors' own workflow: Sequences were mapped to a reference, using V, D and J gene definitions from IMGT. To eliminate PCR and sequencing errors, a nearest-neighbor clustering algorithm combined closely related sequences. V, D and J usage was analyzed in productive unique and total sequences using ImmunoSEQ Analyzer tools and R version 3.6.1. This is the immuneACCESS table as TCRdb keeps it, with only in-frame sequences that have V and J called. A part of the clones is gone; compared with another copy, unresolved V genes explain less than half, and the rest is unexplained. V, J and clone size are those of that table, while D and trimming were read from the DNA. The sample table lists approximately 2,500 clones, around 86% of them with a count of one. The top ten hold around 19% of the sample.

The specimen sequenced was CD4+ T cells from blood. Recombination connected TRBV12-3 or TRBV12-4 to TRBJ2-5, with no D gene named confidently. The receptor was isolated from a young woman with POLD1 deficiency. The DNA sequence follows: TGTGCCAGCAGCCTCTCTGGAGAGACCCAGTACTTC. It codes for CASSLSGETQYF.